This record concerns one T cell receptor beta chain sequence. The junction departs from germline at one end; a sequencing error may be responsible. The data derive from a study of blood T cell repertoires in COVID-19. This CDR3 has 15 residues. Germline assignment: CDR1 LNHDA and CDR2 SQIVND (reference sequence). Only in-frame clones appear in the TCRdb table, and some are missing; sequencing was by immunoSEQ multiplex PCR. The sample includes 110,000 or so clones, about four fifths of them seen just once. Sequences were obtained from peripheral blood. This chain uses TRBV19 with TRBJ2-1; 7 nucleotides align to TRBD2. The clonotype was recovered from a middle-aged woman with acute or convalescent COVID-19. CDR3 DNA sequence: TGTGCCAGTCGTATGACGGCGGGAGACTACAATGAGCAGTTCTTC. It encodes CASRMTAGDYNEQFF.